This TCR beta chain was recovered during a study of shared clonotypes between healthy human individuals (dated by TCRdb to 2020 to 2021). Regarding the complete study: The cohort comprised two women and a few men aged 18 to 49 years. Between about 0.8 and 9 billion PBMCs per donor were obtained by leukapheresis. Per donor, three plates each were used for CD4 naive and CD4 memory, two for CD8 naive, and one for CD8 memory. Libraries were prepared and TCR repertoires were sequenced by different laboratories using diverse techniques, in order to increase sequencing depth and limit assay-specific biases. The study deeply sequenced blood TCR repertoires of five healthy adults to estimate repertoire size and the extent of clonotype sharing between individuals.

The donors were healthy, HIV-negative adults who had no recently reported acute infections or vaccinations. All donors were Caucasian adults living in Nashville, Tennessee, USA. CD4+ T cells were enriched by magnetic negative selection, after which naive cells were positively selected on CD45RA and the negative fraction was taken as the memory subset. Blood was obtained by leukapheresis, after which PBMCs were separated by Ficoll-Histopaque density gradient centrifugation and cryopreserved in liquid nitrogen vapor phase. Analytical flow cytometry was used to check the purity and quantity of each magnetically sorted T cell population. Genomic DNA was isolated from every sorted fraction and measured by UV absorbance on a Nanodrop 2000c. V gives up 1 base and J gives up 8 bases, and the segment between their germline ends measures 8 bases. CDR1 and CDR2, per the germline V gene, are KGHSY and FQNENV. From the cysteine up to the phenylalanine, the CDR3 has a length of 12 residues. Of the read, only the CDR3 DNA is kept; its 36 bases are in frame from base 1.

Turning to this clone: The target of this receptor is not known. Base qualities were left out, and no much larger clone turns up one base away.

Using the deep immunoSEQ assay, multiplex PCR amplified TCR CDR3 regions from genomic DNA. Extracted genomic DNA from each cell subset was spread evenly across all wells of several immunoSEQ 96-well plates, with each plate serving as a replicate. Each replicate PCR for sorted subsets received roughly 0.2 ug genomic DNA, equal to tens of thousands of T cell genomes. Purified libraries were quantified with a Qubit 3.0 fluorometer, sized on a Bioanalyzer 2100, and re-quantified with the KAPA Library Quantification kit. Every immunoSEQ 96-well plate was sequenced on a dedicated single-read 150-cycle Illumina NextSeq 550 flow cell. Processing in the source paper ran as follows. The immunoSEQ output contained only junctional sequences without quality scores, so filtering could not match that applied to full-length reads. To assign V/J genes and CDR3, sequences were annotated against IMGT germline references using PyIR, a Python wrapper for IgBLAST v1.9. Any read was removed if the V/J assignment was weak (E-value above 1e-6), the CDR3 was missing, or the read contained stop codons, out-of-frame junctions, or ambiguous translated residues. A V3J clonotype was defined by an identical inferred V gene, J gene, and CDR3 amino acid sequence. To compute the percentage overlap between repertoires, the number of shared unique clonotypes was divided by the size of the smaller repertoire. Three approaches were used to assess repertoire richness: RTK rarefaction, the Chao1 estimator, and Recon v2.1 estimates of unobserved clonotypes. For all TCRbeta clonotypes obtained by the gDNA method from a few donors, generation probabilities were computed with OLGA. TCRdb stores this immuneACCESS table with in-frame sequences only. Part of the clones is absent; in the studies checked, under half of the shortfall reflects unresolved V genes, and no reason is known for the rest. V and J calls and clone size come straight from that table; D and trimming were deduced from the DNA. The sample records some 2,500,000 clones, roughly 92% of which are singletons. Of the sample, more than 0.35% falls within the top ten clones.

The study at large found these results: Sampling was restricted to blood, and TCR repertoires in tissues likely differ from the TCR repertoires found in blood. Estimated clonotype richness was generally larger for naive than for memory subsets. Higher generation probabilities were observed for clonotypes shared by all four sorted-subset donors than for non-shared clonotypes. The small number of donors limited the genetic and exposure-history diversity represented. Pairwise subsampling led to the expectation that sequencing depth would affect the degree of clonotype sharing among donors. Rarefaction of sorted-subset datasets indicated incomplete sequencing despite the large sequencing depth. Across a few donors, about 4.5% of naive CD4, roughly 3.8% of naive CD8, 2.3% of memory CD4, and around 0.4% of memory CD8 clonotypes were shared.

Sequences were obtained from naive CD4+ T cells from PBMCs. This sample's cell subset or site label indicates: CD45RA+ positively selected. The clonotype was recovered from a young man in good health. Some clones in this sample may be carry-over from other donors' samples. The sequence is built from TRBV16 and TRBJ1-1; a tentative D match to TRBD1 spans 5 bases. The DNA is TGTGCCAGCAGCCAATGGGGGTCGGAAGCTTTCTTT. It is translated as CASSQWGSEAFF.